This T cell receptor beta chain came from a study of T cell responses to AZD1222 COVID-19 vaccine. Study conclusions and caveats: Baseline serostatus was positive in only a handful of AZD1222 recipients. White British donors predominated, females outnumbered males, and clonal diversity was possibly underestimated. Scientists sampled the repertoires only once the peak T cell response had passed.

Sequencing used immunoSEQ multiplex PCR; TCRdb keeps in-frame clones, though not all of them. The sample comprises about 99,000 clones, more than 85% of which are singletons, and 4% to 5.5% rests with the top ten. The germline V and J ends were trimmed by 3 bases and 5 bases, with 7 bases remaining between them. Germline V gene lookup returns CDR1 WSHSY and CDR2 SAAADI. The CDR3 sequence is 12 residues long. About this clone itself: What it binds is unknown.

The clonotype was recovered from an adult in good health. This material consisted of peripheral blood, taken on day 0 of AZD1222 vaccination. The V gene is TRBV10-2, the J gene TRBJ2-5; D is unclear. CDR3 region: CASSDLMETQYF. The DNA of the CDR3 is TGCGCCAGCAGTGACCTGATGGAGACCCAGTACTTC.